The entry below gives a single T cell receptor beta chain sequence along with its context. The repertoire was sequenced with immunoSEQ multiplex PCR; TCRdb's copy has only in-frame clones and lacks some. The top ten hold less than 6% of the sample, which has under 100,000 clones, over 85% seen once. V lost 8 bases, J lost 1 base, and 5 bases stayed unmatched. Germline V gene data show CDR1 as SGHNT and CDR2 as YYREEE (reference sequence). This CDR3 is built from 15 residues. This specimen comes from a study of T cell responses to AZD1222 COVID-19 vaccine. The sequence was collected from an adult who received the AZD1222 COVID-19 vaccine. This sequence joins TRBV5-4 and TRBJ2-2; 10 bases match TRBD2. Sequenced material: peripheral blood, taken 28 days after the second AZD1222 dose. CDR3 bases: TGTGCCAGTGCTAGCGGGGGCCTGAACACCGGGGAGCTGTTTTTT. Amino acids: CASASGGLNTGELFF.